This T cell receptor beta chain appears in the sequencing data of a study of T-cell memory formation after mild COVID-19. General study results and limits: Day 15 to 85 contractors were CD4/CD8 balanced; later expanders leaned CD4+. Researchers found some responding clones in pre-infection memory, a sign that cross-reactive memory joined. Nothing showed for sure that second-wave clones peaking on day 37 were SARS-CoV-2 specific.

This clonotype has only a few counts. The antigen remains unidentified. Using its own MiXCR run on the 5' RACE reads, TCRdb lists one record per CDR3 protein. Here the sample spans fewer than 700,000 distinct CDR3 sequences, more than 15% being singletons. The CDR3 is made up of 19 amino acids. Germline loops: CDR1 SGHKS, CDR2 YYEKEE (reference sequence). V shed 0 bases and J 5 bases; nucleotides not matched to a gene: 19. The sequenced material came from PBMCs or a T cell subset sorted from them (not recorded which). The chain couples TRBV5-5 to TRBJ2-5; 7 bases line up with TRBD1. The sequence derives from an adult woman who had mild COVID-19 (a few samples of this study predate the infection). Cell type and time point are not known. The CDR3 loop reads CASSLAYARRQGVRETQYF. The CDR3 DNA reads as TGTGCCAGCAGCTTGGCCTACGCTAGGCGGCAGGGGGTCAGGGAGACCCAGTACTTC.